This T cell receptor (beta chain) was captured by sequencing in a study of blood T cell repertoires in COVID-19. The CDR3 covers 14 residues. The J segment lost 4 bases and the V segment lost 4 bases, leaving 5 bases of the junction unmatched. Germline lookup yields CDR1 SGHTA and CDR2 FQGNSA. Repertoires were generated with immunoSEQ multiplex PCR, while TCRdb's copy carries only in-frame clones and drops some. The repertoire consists of 55,000 to 90,000 clones, with 75% to 90% occurring once and the leading ten covering under 40%. Sequenced material: peripheral blood. The chain couples TRBV7-2 to TRBJ1-2; the match to TRBD1 covers 8 bases. The TCR originated in a woman of 80 years or more with active or convalescent COVID-19. CDR3 coding DNA: TGTGCCAGCAGCTCCGGACAGGGCGCCTATGGCTACACCTTC. Its translation: CASSSGQGAYGYTF.